This TCR beta chain was documented in a study of cytomegalovirus exposure and HLA in healthy donors. Study results and limitations: According to a later analysis, donors in an Asian-associated ancestry cluster reportedly had fewer N-insertions than the approximately 620-donor mean.

Points on this clone: Its antigen remains unknown.

Trimming removed 0 bases at V and 11 bases at J, with 10 bases between. The CDR3 has 12 amino acids. Germline CDR1 SGHDN, CDR2 FVKESK. Primers: 60 Vbeta forward and 13 Jbeta reverse. The table came from immunoSEQ multiplex PCR; TCRdb's copy has only in-frame clones and leaves some out. The sample has 130,000 to 150,000 clones, about 84% seen once. The sequence came from a male donor in good health and CMV-seronegative. The specimen was PBMCs. This chain connects TRBV14 to TRBJ1-2, with D perhaps matching TRBD1 (6 bases). This CDR3 reads CASSQDEGGYTF. The CDR3 region has the DNA TGTGCCAGCAGCCAAGACGAGGGGGGGTACACCTTC.